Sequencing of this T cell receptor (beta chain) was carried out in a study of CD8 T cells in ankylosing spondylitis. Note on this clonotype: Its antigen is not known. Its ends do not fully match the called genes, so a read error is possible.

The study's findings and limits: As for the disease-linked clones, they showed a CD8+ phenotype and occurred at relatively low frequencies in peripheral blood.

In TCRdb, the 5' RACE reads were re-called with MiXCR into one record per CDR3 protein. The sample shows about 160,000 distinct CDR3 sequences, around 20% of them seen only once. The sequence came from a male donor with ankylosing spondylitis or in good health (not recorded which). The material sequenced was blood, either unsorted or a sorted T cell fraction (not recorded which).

The CDR3 reads CTSSSGGTATYEQYF. The CDR3 nucleotides read TGTACCAGCAGTTCCGGCGGGACAGCAACCTACGAGCAGTACTTC. The V call is TRBV6-5, the J call TRBJ2-7, with TRBD1 as a possible D gene (7 bases). Germline assignment: CDR1 MNHEY and CDR2 SVGAGI. CDR3 length: 15 amino acids.